These 24 T cell receptor beta chains were sequenced from one sample in a study of blood T cell repertoires in COVID-19. Clones were read by immunoSEQ multiplex PCR, and TCRdb kept only the in-frame ones, dropping some. This table holds under 200,000 clones, more than 65% found once. Sequencing was carried out using PBMCs or T cells enriched from blood (not recorded which). These receptors were obtained from a woman aged 40 to 50 with acute COVID-19.

This rearrangement joins TRBV2 to TRBJ2-1, with 8 bases fitting TRBD2. Germline trimming cut 3 bases from V and 4 bases from J; bases unmatched to any gene: 8. Germline V gene lookup returns CDR1 SNHLY and CDR2 FYNNEI. The CDR3 loop spans 16 amino acids. CDR3 residues: CASSDGAGARYNEQFF. The CDR3 coding sequence is TGTGCCAGCAGTGATGGAGCGGGAGCTCGGTACAATGAGCAGTTCTTC.

The chain combines TRBV6-5 with TRBJ2-3; D may be TRBD2 (5 bases). Trimming removed 6 bases from V and 3 bases from J, with 7 bases in between. Germline assignment: CDR1 MNHEY and CDR2 SVGAGI. The CDR3 runs 12 residues. The CDR3 region is CASRGSTDTQYF. The CDR3, as DNA: TGTGCCAGCAGGGGGAGTACAGATACGCAGTATTTT.

In DNA, the CDR3 is TGTGCCATTACGACCCAGGGGGTCGGAGATACGCAGTATTTT. It is translated as CAITTQGVGDTQYF. The chain combines TRBV2 with TRBJ2-3, with 7 bases lining up with TRBD1. Trimming at V came to 10 bases and at J to 5 bases, leaving 12 bases not matched to a gene. CDR3 length: 14 residues. Per the germline V gene, CDR1 is SNHLY and CDR2 is FYNNEI.

CDR3 region: CASSLADRGGQPQHF. DNA of the CDR3: TGTGCCAGCAGCTTAGCGGACAGGGGAGGTCAGCCCCAGCATTTT. The rearrangement uses TRBV7-8 and TRBJ1-5; 9 nucleotides align to TRBD1. The CDR3 contains 15 residues. CDR1 and CDR2 (germline): SGHVS, FQNEAQ. J was trimmed by 6 bases and V by 0 bases; bases with no gene match: 3.

The gene calls are TRBV5-4 and TRBJ2-1, with a weak D call TRBD2 (6 bases). V was clipped by 2 bases and J by 3 bases, with 12 bases between them. CDR1 and CDR2 (germline): SGHNT, YYREEE (reference sequence). CDR3 length: 15 amino acids. The CDR3 DNA follows: TGTGCCAGCAGCTTAGGGGAGGCGGTCTACAATGAGCAGTTCTTC. Translated, it gives CASSLGEAVYNEQFF.

The chain combines TRBV15 with TRBJ1-5; a possible D gene is TRBD1 (5 bases). The CDR3 is made up of 12 amino acids. Germline values: CDR1 LNHNV, CDR2 YYDKDF (reference sequence). V was shortened by 5 bases and J by 11 bases, with 13 bases between the two germline ends. The CDR3 region is CATSPERGAQHF. In DNA, the CDR3 is TGTGCCACCAGCCCCGAACGGGGGGCCCAGCATTTT. Full variable domain (rest looked up from reference TRBV15 and TRBJ1-5): DAMVIQNPRYQVTQFGKPVTLSCSQTLNHNVMYWYQQKSSQAPKLLFHYYDKDFNNEADTPDNFQSRRPNTSFCFLDIRSPGLGDTAMYLCATSPERGAQHFGDGTRLSIL.

In its sample, this clone was seen a few times. J is TRBJ1-1 and V is TRBV7-9; D is possibly TRBD1 (5 bases). V was pared by 5 bases and J by 5 bases, with 18 bases between. The CDR3 runs to 15 residues. The germline gives CDR1 SEHNR, CDR2 FQNEAQ (reference sequence). CDR3 protein: CASSPQGGVLTEAFF. CDR3 nucleotide sequence: TGTGCCAGCAGCCCGCAGGGTGGGGTTCTGACTGAAGCTTTCTTT.

J is TRBJ2-5 and V is TRBV29-1; 7 bases fit TRBD1. Trimming took 3 bases from V and 1 from J; bases not matched to a gene: 11. The CDR3 spans 16 residues. Looked up from germline, CDR1 is SQVTM and CDR2 is ANQGSEA. The CDR3 sequence: CSVEVGGQATQETQYF. In DNA, the CDR3 is TGCAGCGTTGAGGTCGGCGGACAGGCTACCCAAGAGACCCAGTACTTC.

This sequence joins TRBV7-2 and TRBJ2-3, with 10 positions matching TRBD2. Germline V gene data show CDR1 as SGHTA and CDR2 as FQGNSA. The CDR3 contains 16 residues. The V segment lost 5 bases and the J segment 3 bases; nucleotides outside the gene matches: 8. DNA of the CDR3: TGTGCCAGCAGCCCCCTCAGCGGGAGGGCAACAGATACGCAGTATTTT. Its translation: CASSPLSGRATDTQYF.

This clone was counted once. The V and J genes are TRBV5-1 and TRBJ2-5, with a tentative D call TRBD1 (6 bases). CDR1 and CDR2 (germline): SGHRS, YFSETQ. CDR3 length equals 14 residues. With 4 bases removed from V and 5 bases from J, the gap between germline ends came to 15 bases. The DNA for the CDR3 is TGCGCCAGCAGCAGAACGACAGGCCGCGAGACCCAGTACTTC. Translating it yields CASSRTTGRETQYF.

The chain joins TRBV7-2 to TRBJ1-1, with D perhaps matching TRBD1 (5 bases). Germline CDR1 reads SGHTA; CDR2 reads FQGNSA. The CDR3 extends over 14 amino acids. V lost 3 bases, J lost 4 bases, and 12 bases lay in between. In nucleotides, the CDR3 is TGTGCCAGCAGCTTTCCGGGGGGGAGCACTGAAGCTTTCTTT. Protein product: CASSFPGGSTEAFF. The complete variable domain, with remaining parts taken from reference TRBV7-2 and TRBJ1-1, reads GAGVSQSPSNKVTEKGKDVELRCDPISGHTALYWYRQSLGQGLEFLIYFQGNSAPDKSGLPSDRFSAERTGGSVSTLTIQRTQQEDSAVYLCASSFPGGSTEAFFGQGTRLTVV.

This chain's CDR3 is CASSLAKALAQDTQYF. The CDR3 nucleotides read TGTGCCAGCAGCTTGGCCAAGGCCCTAGCACAGGATACGCAGTATTTT. V gene TRBV5-6 combines with J gene TRBJ2-3, with TRBD2 as a possible D gene (5 bases). The CDR3 runs to 16 residues. The V and J ends lost 0 bases and 6 bases respectively, with 17 bases between them. Per germline, CDR1 SGHDT and CDR2 YYEEEE.

The genes are TRBV6-5 and TRBJ1-2; TRBD1 matches at 11 bases. The J segment lost 1 base and the V segment lost 8 bases, leaving 6 bases of the junction unmatched. The CDR3 covers 15 residues. Germline V gene sequence: CDR1 MNHEY, CDR2 SVGAGI. The CDR3 region has the DNA TGTGCCAGCCGTACGGGACAGGGGGATAACTATGGCTACACCTTC. Translation gives CASRTGQGDNYGYTF.

V usage is TRBV27 and J usage is TRBJ2-3; D may be TRBD1 (5 bases). CDR3 length equals 18 residues. V lost 5 bases to trimming and J lost 1 base, with 22 bases between them. Germline V gives CDR1 MNHEY, CDR2 SMNVEV (reference sequence). For the CDR3, the DNA is TGTGCCAGCAGTCTCTCCCCTGAGCCGGTAGGGGGCACAGATACGCAGTATTTT. Translating it yields CASSLSPEPVGGTDTQYF.

This clone was detected only a few times. This chain links TRBV25-1 with TRBJ1-2, with D unclear. CDR1 and CDR2 (germline): MGHDK, SYGVNS. V was shortened by 1 base and J by 4 bases, with 13 bases between the two germline ends. The CDR3 has 15 amino acids. The CDR3 is CASSEFRSGIYGYTF. CDR3 in DNA: TGTGCCAGCAGTGAATTTAGATCCGGTATCTATGGCTACACCTTC.

V usage is TRBV5-4 and J usage is TRBJ2-3, with TRBD2 as a possible D gene (5 bases). The germline gives CDR1 SGHNT, CDR2 YYREEE (reference sequence). The CDR3 is made up of 12 amino acids. V was cut by 0 bases and J by 7 bases, with 6 bases left in between. CDR3 in DNA: TGTGCCAGCAGCTTGGGGGAGTATACGCAGTATTTT. Amino acids: CASSLGEYTQYF.

V is TRBV7-9 and J is TRBJ2-1, with TRBD2 matching over 11 bases. Germline lookup yields CDR1 SEHNR and CDR2 FQNEAQ (reference sequence). The CDR3 sequence is 17 residues long. J lost 8 bases, V lost 4 bases, and 13 bases had no gene match. The CDR3 reads CASSSEFTSGSTDEQFF. As DNA, the CDR3 is TGTGCCAGCAGCTCCGAATTTACTAGCGGGAGTACCGATGAGCAGTTCTTC.

The chain uses TRBV2 and TRBJ2-5, with 8 bases aligning to TRBD1. Losses at the gene ends were 5 bases for V and 4 bases for J; bases not matched to a gene: 9. Looked up from germline, CDR1 is SNHLY and CDR2 is FYNNEI. The CDR3 has 15 residues. The CDR3 DNA reads as TGTGCCAGCAGTACTGACAGGGGCGTCGGAGAGACCCAGTACTTC. Protein sequence: CASSTDRGVGETQYF.

The V call is TRBV5-1, the J call TRBJ2-3; D not certain. The germline CDR1 and CDR2 sequences are SGHRS and YFSETQ. The CDR3 has 15 amino acids. Between the trimmed V and J ends, which lost 4 bases and 2 bases, there was a span of 14 bases. CDR3 sequence: CASSLNNYFTDTQYF. The CDR3 DNA is TGCGCCAGCAGCCTAAACAACTACTTCACAGATACGCAGTATTTT.

The chain recombines TRBV7-2 with TRBJ2-3; TRBD2 matches 13 bases. With V trimmed by 4 bases and J by 5 bases, 6 bases remained unmatched. Per the germline V gene, CDR1 is SGHTA and CDR2 is FQGNSA. The CDR3 runs to 16 residues. CDR3 nucleotides: TGTGCCAGCAGCTCCCAACTAGCGGGAGGGCTAGATACGCAGTATTTT. This translates into CASSSQLAGGLDTQYF.

The CDR3 spells CASSQEGGGYNEQFF. CDR3 nucleotide sequence: TGTGCCAGCAGCCAAGAAGGAGGAGGATACAATGAGCAGTTCTTC. The gene calls are TRBV3-1 (or the pseudogene TRBV3-2) and TRBJ2-1, with D perhaps TRBD2 (5 bases). Deletions cut 0 bases from V and 4 bases from J, with 10 bases between. CDR1 is LGHDT and CDR2 is YNNKEL in the germline V gene (reference sequence). The CDR3 is 15 amino acids.

The J gene is TRBJ1-1, the V gene TRBV28; maybe TRBD1 (6 bases). The CDR3 is made up of 13 amino acids. Trimming pared 7 bases from V and 10 bases from J, leaving 19 bases between. Germline V CDR1 and CDR2: MDHEN, SYDVKM. The CDR3 DNA sequence: TGTGCCAGCACCCCGGGACACGGTGTCAGAGCTTTCTTT. This codes for CASTPGHGVRAFF.

The J gene is TRBJ2-3, the V gene TRBV5-1; D unresolved. V lost 4 bases, J lost 4 bases, and 13 bases lay in between. Germline CDR1 reads SGHRS; CDR2 reads YFSETQ. This CDR3 contains 14 residues. The CDR3 DNA sequence: TGCGCCAGCAGCACCGGTCGTCTGCCAGATACGCAGTATTTT. The encoded protein is CASSTGRLPDTQYF.

About this clone: Compared with germline, one end of the junction differs, possibly owing to a read error. The CDR3 loop reads CATSDLSSGTSRTEELFF. The CDR3 nucleotides are TGTGCCACCAGTGATTTGTCTAGCGGGACCTCCCGAACCGAGGAGCTGTTTTTT. The chain uses TRBV24-1 and TRBJ2-2; 9 bases fit TRBD2. Germline values: CDR1 KGHDR, CDR2 SFDVKD. The CDR3 is 18 amino acids.